The clone carrying this T cell receptor beta chain was seen at least ten times. Its matching antigen is unknown. Trimming removed 0 bases at V and 0 bases at J, with 12 bases between. This CDR3 is built from 18 residues. A second roughly 7 to 12 cycle PCR used barcoded and J-beta primers. Using its own MiXCR run on the 5' RACE reads, TCRdb lists one record per CDR3 protein. This sample has about 1.6 million distinct CDR3 sequences; 34% occur once, and the top ten carry about 11%. Ranging in age from about 6 to 90, the donors were healthy Caucasian individuals from Russia. Whenever a sample was processed, at least 6.5 million PBMCs were isolated. The data were taken from a study of blood T cells in healthy people across ages. General observations from the study: Unknown donor CMV status possibly confounded expanded clonotype changes.

Sequencing was carried out using blood. The rearrangement uses TRBV12-3 or TRBV12-4 and TRBJ2-6; no definite D call. This receptor was taken from a woman in her 30s in good health. The chain's CDR3 is CASSLAVTEFSGANVLTF. CDR3 sequence (DNA): TGTGCCAGCAGTTTAGCTGTGACCGAATTCTCTGGGGCCAACGTCCTGACTTTC.